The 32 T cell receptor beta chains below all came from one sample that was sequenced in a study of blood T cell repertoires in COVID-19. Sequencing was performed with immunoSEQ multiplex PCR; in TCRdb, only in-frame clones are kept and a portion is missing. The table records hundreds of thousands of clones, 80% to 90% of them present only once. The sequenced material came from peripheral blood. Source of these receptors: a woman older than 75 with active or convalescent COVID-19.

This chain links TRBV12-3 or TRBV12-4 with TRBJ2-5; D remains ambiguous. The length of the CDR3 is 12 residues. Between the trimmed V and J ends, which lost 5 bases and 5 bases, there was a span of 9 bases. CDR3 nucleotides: TGTGCCAGCAGTCCACGGTGGGAGACCCAGTACTTC. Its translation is CASSPRWETQYF.

The CDR3 protein is CASSPRRREPSFF. In nucleotides, the CDR3 is TGTGCCAGTAGTCCCCGGCGGCGGGAGCCCTCGTTCTTC. The rearrangement joins TRBV19 to TRBJ2-1; 7 bases agree with TRBD2. Trimming cost V 5 bases and J 15 bases; bases outside gene matches: 13. This CDR3 is 13 amino acids long. CDR1 and CDR2 (germline): LNHDA, SQIVND (reference sequence).

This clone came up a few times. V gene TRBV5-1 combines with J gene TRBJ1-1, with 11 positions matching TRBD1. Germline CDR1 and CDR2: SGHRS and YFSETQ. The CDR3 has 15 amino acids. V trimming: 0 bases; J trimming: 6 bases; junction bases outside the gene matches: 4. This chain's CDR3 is CASSLGTGGLAEAFF. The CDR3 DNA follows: TGCGCCAGCAGCTTGGGGACAGGGGGCTTAGCTGAAGCTTTCTTT.

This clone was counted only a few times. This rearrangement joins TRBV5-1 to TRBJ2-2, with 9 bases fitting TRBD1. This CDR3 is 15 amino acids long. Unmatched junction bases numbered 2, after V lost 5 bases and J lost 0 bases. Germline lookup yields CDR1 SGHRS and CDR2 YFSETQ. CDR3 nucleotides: TGCGCCAGCAGAGGACAGGGGACGAACACCGGGGAGCTGTTTTTT. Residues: CASRGQGTNTGELFF.

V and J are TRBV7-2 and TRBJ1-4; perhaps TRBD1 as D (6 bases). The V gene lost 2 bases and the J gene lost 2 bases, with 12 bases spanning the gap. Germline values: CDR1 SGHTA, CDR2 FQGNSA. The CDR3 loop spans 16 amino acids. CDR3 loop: CASSLKGGGTNEKLFF. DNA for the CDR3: TGTGCCAGCAGCTTAAAAGGGGGGGGCACTAATGAAAAACTGTTTTTT.

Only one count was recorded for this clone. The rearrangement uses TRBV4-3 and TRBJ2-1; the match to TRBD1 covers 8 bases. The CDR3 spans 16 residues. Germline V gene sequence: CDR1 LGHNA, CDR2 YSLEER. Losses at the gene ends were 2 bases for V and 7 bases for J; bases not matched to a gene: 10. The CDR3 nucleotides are TGCGCCAGCAGCCAACCCCCCGGGACAGGCCTTAATGAGCAGTTCTTC. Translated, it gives CASSQPPGTGLNEQFF.

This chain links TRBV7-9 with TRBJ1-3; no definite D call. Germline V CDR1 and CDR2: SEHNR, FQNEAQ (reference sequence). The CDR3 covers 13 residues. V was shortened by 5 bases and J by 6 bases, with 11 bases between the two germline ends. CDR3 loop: CASSRTTANTIYF. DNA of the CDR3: TGTGCCAGCAGCCGGACTACAGCAAACACCATATATTTT.

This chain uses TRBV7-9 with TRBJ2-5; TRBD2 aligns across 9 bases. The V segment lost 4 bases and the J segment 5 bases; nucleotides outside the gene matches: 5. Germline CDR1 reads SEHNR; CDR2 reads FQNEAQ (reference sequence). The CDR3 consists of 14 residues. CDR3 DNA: TGTGCCAGCAGCTATAGCGGGAGTGCGGAGACCCAGTACTTC. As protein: CASSYSGSAETQYF.

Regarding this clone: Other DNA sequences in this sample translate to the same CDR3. This chain's CDR3 is CASSLAGGSYEQYF. Written as DNA, the CDR3 is TGTGCCAGCAGCTTAGCGGGAGGATCCTACGAGCAGTACTTC. The chain couples TRBV5-4 to TRBJ2-7, with 9 bases that match TRBD2. V was pared by 2 bases and J by 1 base, with 1 base of the junction left unmatched. The CDR3 runs to 14 residues. Germline-derived CDR1 and CDR2 are SGHNT and YYREEE (reference sequence).

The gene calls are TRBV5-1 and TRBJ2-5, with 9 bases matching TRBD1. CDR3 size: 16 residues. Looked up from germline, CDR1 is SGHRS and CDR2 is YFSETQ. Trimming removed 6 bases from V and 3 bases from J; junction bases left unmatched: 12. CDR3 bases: TGCGCCAGCAACCGACAGGGGGTTCCCCTTGAAGAGACCCAGTACTTC. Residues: CASNRQGVPLEETQYF.

The CDR3 nucleotides are TGTGCCAGCCCCCGCTACGAGCAGTACTTC. Translated, it gives CASPRYEQYF. This chain connects TRBV2 to TRBJ2-7; D uncertain. Germline-derived CDR1 and CDR2 are SNHLY and FYNNEI. This CDR3 spans 10 amino acids. V lost 8 bases and J lost 3, with 5 bases in between. The full variable domain, its missing parts supplied by reference TRBV2 and TRBJ2-7, is EPEVTQTPSHQVTQMGQEVILRCVPISNHLYFYWYRQILGQKVEFLVSFYNNEISEKSEIFDDQFSVERPDGSNFTLKIRSTKLEDSAMYFCASPRYEQYFGPGTRLTVT.

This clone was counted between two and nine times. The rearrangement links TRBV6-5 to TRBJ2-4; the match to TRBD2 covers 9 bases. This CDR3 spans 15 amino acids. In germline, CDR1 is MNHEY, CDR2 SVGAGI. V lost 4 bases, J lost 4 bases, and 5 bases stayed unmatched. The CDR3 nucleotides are TGTGCCAGCAGTTTTAGCGGGAGAGGGAAAAACATTCAGTACTTC. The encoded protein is CASSFSGRGKNIQYF.

CDR3 protein: CASSADRGGKTQYF. The CDR3, as DNA: TGTGCCAGCAGCGCCGACAGGGGTGGTAAGACCCAGTACTTC. The chain joins TRBV7-2 to TRBJ2-5, with TRBD1 matching 8 bases. Losses at the gene ends were 5 bases for V and 6 bases for J; bases not matched to a gene: 8. Germline CDR1 reads SGHTA; CDR2 reads FQGNSA. The CDR3 is 14 amino acids.

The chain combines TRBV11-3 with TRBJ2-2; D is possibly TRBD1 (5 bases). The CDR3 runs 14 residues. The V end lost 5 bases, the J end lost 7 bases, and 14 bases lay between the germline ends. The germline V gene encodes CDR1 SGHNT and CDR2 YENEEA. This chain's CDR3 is CASSPSDKGGELFF. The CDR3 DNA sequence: TGTGCCAGCAGCCCTTCGGACAAGGGCGGGGAGCTGTTTTTT.

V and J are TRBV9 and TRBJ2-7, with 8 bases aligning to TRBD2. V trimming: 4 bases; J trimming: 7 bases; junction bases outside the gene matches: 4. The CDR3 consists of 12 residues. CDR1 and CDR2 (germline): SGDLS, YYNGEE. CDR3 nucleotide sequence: TGTGCCAGCAGCCGTAGCGGGGAGGAGCAGTACTTC. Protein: CASSRSGEEQYF.

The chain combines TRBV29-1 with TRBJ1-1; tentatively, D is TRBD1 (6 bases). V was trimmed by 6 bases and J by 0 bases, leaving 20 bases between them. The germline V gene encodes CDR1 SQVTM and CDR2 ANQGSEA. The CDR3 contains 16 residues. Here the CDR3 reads CSVTWGTGIMNTEAFF. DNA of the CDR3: TGCAGCGTCACCTGGGGTACAGGGATAATGAACACTGAAGCTTTCTTT.

CDR3 residues: CASSFPPGGSYGYTF. CDR3 DNA sequence: TGTGCCAGCAGCTTCCCCCCGGGGGGATCCTATGGCTACACCTTC. This chain links TRBV5-8 with TRBJ1-2; maybe TRBD1 (5 bases). Looked up from germline, CDR1 is SGHTS and CDR2 is YDEGEE. V shed 2 bases and J shed 4 bases, with 15 bases lying between them. The CDR3 runs 15 residues. The full variable domain, its missing parts supplied by reference TRBV5-8 and TRBJ1-2, is EAGVTQSPTHLIKTRGQQATLRCSPISGHTSVYWYQQALGLGLQFLLWYDEGEERNRGNFPPRFSGRQFPNYSSELNVNALELEDSALYLCASSFPPGGSYGYTFGSGTRLTVV.

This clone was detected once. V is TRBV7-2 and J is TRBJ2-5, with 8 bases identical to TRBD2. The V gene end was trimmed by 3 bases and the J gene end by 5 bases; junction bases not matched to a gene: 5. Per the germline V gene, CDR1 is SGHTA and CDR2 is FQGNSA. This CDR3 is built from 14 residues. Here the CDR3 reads CASSFQSGGETQYF. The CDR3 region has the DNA TGTGCCAGCAGCTTCCAAAGCGGGGGTGAGACCCAGTACTTC.

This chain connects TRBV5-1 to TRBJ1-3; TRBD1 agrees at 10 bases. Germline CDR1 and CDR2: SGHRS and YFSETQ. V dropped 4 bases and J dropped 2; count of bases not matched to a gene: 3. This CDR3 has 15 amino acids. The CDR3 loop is CASSQTGGPGNTIYF. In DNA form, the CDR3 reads TGCGCCAGCAGCCAGACAGGGGGCCCTGGAAACACCATATATTTT.

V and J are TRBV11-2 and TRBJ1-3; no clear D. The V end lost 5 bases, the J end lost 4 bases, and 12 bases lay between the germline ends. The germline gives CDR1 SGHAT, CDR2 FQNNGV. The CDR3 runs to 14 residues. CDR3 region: CASSRGSSGNTIYF. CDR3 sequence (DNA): TGTGCCAGCAGCCGCGGGTCTTCCGGAAACACCATATATTTT.

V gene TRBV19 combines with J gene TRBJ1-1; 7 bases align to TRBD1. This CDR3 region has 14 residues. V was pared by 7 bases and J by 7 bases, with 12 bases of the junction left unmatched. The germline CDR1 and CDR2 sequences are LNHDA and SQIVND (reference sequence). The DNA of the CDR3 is TGTGCCAGTAAAACACAGGGGCCGGTAGGTGAAGCTTTCTTT. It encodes CASKTQGPVGEAFF.

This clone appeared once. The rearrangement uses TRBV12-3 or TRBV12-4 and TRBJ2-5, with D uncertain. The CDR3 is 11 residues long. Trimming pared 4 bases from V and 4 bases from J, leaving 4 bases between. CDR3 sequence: CASSSRETQYF. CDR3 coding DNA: TGTGCCAGCAGTTCCAGAGAGACCCAGTACTTC.

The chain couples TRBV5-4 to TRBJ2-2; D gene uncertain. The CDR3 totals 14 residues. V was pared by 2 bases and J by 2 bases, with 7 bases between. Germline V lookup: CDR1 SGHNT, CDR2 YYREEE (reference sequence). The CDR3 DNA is TGTGCCAGCAGCTTCCACAGTAACACCGGGGAGCTGTTTTTT. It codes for CASSFHSNTGELFF. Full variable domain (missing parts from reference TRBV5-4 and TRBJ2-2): ETGVTQSPTHLIKTRGQQVTLRCSSQSGHNTVSWYQQALGQGPQFIFQYYREEENGRGNFPPRFSGLQFPNYSSELNVNALELDDSALYLCASSFHSNTGELFFGEGSRLTVL.

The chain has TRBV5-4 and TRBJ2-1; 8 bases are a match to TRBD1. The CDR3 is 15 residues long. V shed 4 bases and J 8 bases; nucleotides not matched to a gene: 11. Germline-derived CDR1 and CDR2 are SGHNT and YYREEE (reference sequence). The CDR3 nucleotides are TGTGCCAGCAGCCCGACGGGACAGGCGATCCATGAGCAGTTCTTC. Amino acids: CASSPTGQAIHEQFF.

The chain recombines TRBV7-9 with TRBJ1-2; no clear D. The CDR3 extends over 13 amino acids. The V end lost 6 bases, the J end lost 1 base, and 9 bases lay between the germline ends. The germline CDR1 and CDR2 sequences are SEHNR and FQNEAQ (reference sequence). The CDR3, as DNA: TGTGCCAGCAGGACTGAGCTTAACTATGGCTACACCTTC. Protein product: CASRTELNYGYTF.

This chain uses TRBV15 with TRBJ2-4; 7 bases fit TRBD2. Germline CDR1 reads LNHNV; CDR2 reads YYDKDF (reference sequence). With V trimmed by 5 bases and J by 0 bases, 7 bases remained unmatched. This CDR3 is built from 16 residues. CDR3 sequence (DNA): TGTGCCACCAGCCCCGAAGTAGCGGGAGCCAAAAACATTCAGTACTTC. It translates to CATSPEVAGAKNIQYF.

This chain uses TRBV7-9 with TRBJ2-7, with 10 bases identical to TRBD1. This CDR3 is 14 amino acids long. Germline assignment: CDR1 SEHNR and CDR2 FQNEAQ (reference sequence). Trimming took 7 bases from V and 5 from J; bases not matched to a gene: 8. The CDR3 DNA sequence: TGTGCCAGCACCGAAGCGACAGGGGGCCACGAGCAGTACTTC. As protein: CASTEATGGHEQYF.

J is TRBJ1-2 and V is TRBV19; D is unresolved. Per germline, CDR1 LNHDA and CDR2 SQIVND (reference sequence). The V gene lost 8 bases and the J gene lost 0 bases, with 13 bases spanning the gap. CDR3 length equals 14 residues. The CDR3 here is CASRKQQANYGYTF. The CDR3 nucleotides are TGTGCCAGTCGGAAACAGCAAGCTAACTATGGCTACACCTTC.

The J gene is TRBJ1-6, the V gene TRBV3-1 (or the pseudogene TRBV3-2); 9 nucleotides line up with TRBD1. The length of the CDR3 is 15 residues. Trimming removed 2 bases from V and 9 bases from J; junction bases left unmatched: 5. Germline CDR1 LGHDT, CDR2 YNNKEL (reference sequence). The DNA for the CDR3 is TGTGCCAGCAGCCAAACAGGGGGCTTAAGTTCACCCCTCCACTTT. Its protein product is CASSQTGGLSSPLHF.

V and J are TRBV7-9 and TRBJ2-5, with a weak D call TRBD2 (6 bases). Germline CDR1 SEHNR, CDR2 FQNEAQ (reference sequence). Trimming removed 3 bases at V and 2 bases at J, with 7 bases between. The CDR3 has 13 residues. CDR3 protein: CASSLGLQETQYF. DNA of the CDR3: TGTGCCAGCAGCTTGGGACTTCAAGAGACCCAGTACTTC.

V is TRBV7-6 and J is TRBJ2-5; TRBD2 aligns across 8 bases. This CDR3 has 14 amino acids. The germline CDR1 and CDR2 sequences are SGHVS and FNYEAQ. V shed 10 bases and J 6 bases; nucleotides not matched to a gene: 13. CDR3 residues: CAIISGTRTKTQYF. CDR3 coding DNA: TGTGCCATAATTTCCGGGACTAGGACAAAGACCCAGTACTTC.

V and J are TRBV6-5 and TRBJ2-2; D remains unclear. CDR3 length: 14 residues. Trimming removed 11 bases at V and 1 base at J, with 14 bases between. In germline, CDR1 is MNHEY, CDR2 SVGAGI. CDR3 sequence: CAFRSHGNTGELFF. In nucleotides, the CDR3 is TGTGCCTTTAGAAGTCACGGGAACACCGGGGAGCTGTTTTTT.